This entry lists 2 T cell receptor beta chains sequenced from one sample in a study of T cells in Graves' hyperthyroidism and ophthalmopathy. RNA transcripts gave rise to amplified TCR beta CDR3 regions. The TCR CDR3 first-round RT-PCR relied on the HTBI primer set. TCRdb re-called the multiplex PCR reads with MiXCR, one entry per CDR3 protein. The profile shows about 690,000 distinct CDR3 sequences, 15% to 20% of them singletons. The sequencing input was blood. These receptors came from a man aged 50-59 years with Graves' hyperthyroidism.

Ten or more counts support this clonotype. CDR3 in amino acids: CASRPLRGPNTEAFF. In nucleotides, the CDR3 is TGTGCCAGCAGGCCGCTTAGAGGTCCGAACACTGAAGCTTTCTTT. V usage is TRBV12-3 or TRBV12-4 and J usage is TRBJ1-1; D unresolved. The germline V and J ends were trimmed by 6 bases and 1 base, with 15 bases remaining between them. There are 15 residues in the CDR3.

This clonotype has ten or more counts. The chain links TRBV7-2 to TRBJ2-3, with TRBD2 identical over 8 bases. The trim removed 0 bases at V and 0 bases at J, leaving 2 bases unmatched. The germline V gene encodes CDR1 SGHTA and CDR2 FQGNSA. The CDR3 sequence is 16 residues long. The CDR3 DNA reads as TGTGCCAGCAGCTTAGCCGGGACTAGAAGCACAGATACGCAGTATTTT. Translated, it gives CASSLAGTRSTDTQYF.